This T cell receptor (beta chain) was profiled in a study of shared clonotypes between healthy human individuals. Findings of the study overall: The generation probabilities recorded for non-shared clonotypes fell below those of clonotypes shared by all four donors.

Remarks on this clone: No antigen is known for it.

The germline V gene has CDR1 MDHEN and CDR2 SYDVKM. The V gene end was trimmed by 8 bases and the J gene end by 4 bases; junction bases not matched to a gene: 5. CDR3 size: 14 residues. TCRdb keeps only in-frame clones here, not all; method: immunoSEQ multiplex PCR. The table includes a few million clones, 80% to 95% detected once. CD8 cells regarded as naive lacked CD45RO, were positively chosen for CCR7, and omitted terminally differentiated effector memory CD45RA+ cells. Source material: naive CD8+ T cells from PBMCs. The source of this sequence is a man younger than 35 in good health. Some clones in this sample may be carry-over from other donors' samples. The chain recombines TRBV28 with TRBJ2-1, with TRBD2 identical over 10 bases. The CDR3 loop reads CASRELAGYNEQFF. For the CDR3, the DNA is TGTGCCAGCCGGGAACTAGCGGGGTACAATGAGCAGTTCTTC. The full variable domain, with the rest looked up from reference TRBV28 and TRBJ2-1, is DVKVTQSSRYLVKRTGEKVFLECVQDMDHENMFWYRQDPGLGLRLIYFSYDVKMKEKGDIPEGYSVSREKKERFSLILESASTNQTSMYLCASRELAGYNEQFFGPGTRLTVL.